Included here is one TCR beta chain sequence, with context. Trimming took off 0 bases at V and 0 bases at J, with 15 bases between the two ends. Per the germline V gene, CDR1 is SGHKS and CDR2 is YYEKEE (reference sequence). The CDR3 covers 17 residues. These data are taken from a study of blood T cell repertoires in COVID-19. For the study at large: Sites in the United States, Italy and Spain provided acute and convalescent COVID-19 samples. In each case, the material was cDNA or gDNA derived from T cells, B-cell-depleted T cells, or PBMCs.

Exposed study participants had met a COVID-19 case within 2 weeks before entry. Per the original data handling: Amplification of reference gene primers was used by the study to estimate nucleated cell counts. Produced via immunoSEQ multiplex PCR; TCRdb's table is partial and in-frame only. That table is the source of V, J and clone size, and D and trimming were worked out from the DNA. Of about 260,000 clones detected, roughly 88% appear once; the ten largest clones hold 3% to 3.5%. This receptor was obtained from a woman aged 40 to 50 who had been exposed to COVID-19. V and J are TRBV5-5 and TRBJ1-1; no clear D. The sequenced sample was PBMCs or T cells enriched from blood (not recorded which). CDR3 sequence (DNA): TGTGCCAGCAGCTTGGTTCGGGATGTTTCCATGAACACTGAAGCTTTCTTT. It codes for CASSLVRDVSMNTEAFF.